In this sample, the clone carrying this T cell receptor (beta chain) turned up many times. Its antigen is still unknown. The length of the CDR3 is 16 residues. V gave up 0 bases and J gave up 2 bases, with 11 bases separating them. The germline V gene encodes CDR1 ENHRY and CDR2 SYGVKD. The sample comes from a study of CD8 T cells in ankylosing spondylitis. Points from the study as a whole: One TCR beta motif, made up of eight or nine highly homologous variants, appeared characteristic of ankylosing spondylitis blood. Relatively rare in peripheral blood, disease-linked clones were also CD8+.

MiXCR was run by TCRdb on the 5' RACE reads, yielding one entry per CDR3 protein. The sample consists of about 500,000 distinct CDR3 sequences, about 5.4% of them appearing once. The rearrangement joins TRBV10-3 to TRBJ1-5, with D maybe TRBD1 (5 bases). This TCR was sampled from a male donor with ankylosing spondylitis. Sequencing used blood, either unsorted or a sorted T cell fraction (not recorded which). CDR3 amino acids: CAISESWGGGNQPQHF. The CDR3, as DNA: TGTGCCATCAGTGAGTCTTGGGGGGGAGGCAATCAGCCCCAGCATTTT.